This TCR beta chain emerged from a study of cytomegalovirus exposure and HLA in healthy donors. Vbeta (60) and Jbeta (13) primers were used in the PCR. Only in-frame clones appear in the TCRdb table, and some are missing; sequencing was by immunoSEQ multiplex PCR. This sample's clone table lists some 76,000 clones. This CDR3 has 12 residues. Trimming took 5 bases from V and 7 from J; bases not matched to a gene: 3. Germline CDR1 is LNHDA and CDR2 is SQIVND (reference sequence). The V and J genes are TRBV19 and TRBJ1-1; 8 positions agree with TRBD1. The TCR comes from a female donor in good health and CMV-seropositive. Input material: PBMCs. The CDR3 loop is CASSHDRGEAFF. The CDR3 DNA is TGTGCCAGTAGTCATGACAGGGGTGAAGCTTTCTTT. Filled out from reference TRBV19 and TRBJ1-1, the complete variable domain reads DGGITQSPKYLFRKEGQNVTLSCEQNLNHDAMYWYRQDPGQGLRLIYYSQIVNDFQKGDIAEGYSVSREKKESFPLTVTSAQKNPTAFYLCASSHDRGEAFFGQGTRLTVV.